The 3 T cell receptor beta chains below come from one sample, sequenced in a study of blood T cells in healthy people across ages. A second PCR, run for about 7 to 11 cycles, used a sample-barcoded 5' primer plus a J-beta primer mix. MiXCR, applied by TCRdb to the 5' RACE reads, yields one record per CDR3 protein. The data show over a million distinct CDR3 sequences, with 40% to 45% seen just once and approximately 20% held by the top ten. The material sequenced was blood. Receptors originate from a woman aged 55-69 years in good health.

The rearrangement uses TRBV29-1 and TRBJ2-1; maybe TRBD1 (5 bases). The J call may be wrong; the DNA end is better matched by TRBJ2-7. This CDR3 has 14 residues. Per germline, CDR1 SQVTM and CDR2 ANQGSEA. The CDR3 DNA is TGCAGCGTTGACTTTGACAGTTCCTACAATGAGCAGTACTTC. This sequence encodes CSVDFDSSYNEQYF.

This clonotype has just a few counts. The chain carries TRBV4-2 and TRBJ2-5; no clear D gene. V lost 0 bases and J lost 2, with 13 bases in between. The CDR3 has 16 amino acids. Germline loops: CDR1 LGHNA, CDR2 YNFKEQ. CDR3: CASSQEWGRRQETQYF. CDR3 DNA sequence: TGTGCCAGCAGCCAAGAGTGGGGTCGCCGGCAAGAGACCCAGTACTTC.

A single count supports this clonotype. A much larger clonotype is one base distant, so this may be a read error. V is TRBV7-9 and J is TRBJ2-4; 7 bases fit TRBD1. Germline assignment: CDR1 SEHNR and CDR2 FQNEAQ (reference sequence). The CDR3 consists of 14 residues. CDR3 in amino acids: CASSLGQVGNILYF. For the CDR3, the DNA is TGTGCCAGCAGTCTCGGACAGGTCGGCAACATTCTGTACTTC.